This T cell receptor (beta chain) emerged from a study of human T cells and chemical hapten exposure. It was from unfractionated whole blood that total RNA was extracted. Unique molecular identifiers were affixed to discrete cDNA molecules within the library. TCRdb redid the calling of the 5' RACE reads with MiXCR, one entry per CDR3 protein. The sample contains about 110,000 distinct CDR3 sequences, more than 15% of which appear only once. This clonotype was seen a few times. V was cut by 0 bases and J by 4 bases, with 10 bases left in between. The CDR3 loop spans 15 amino acids. The germline V gene encodes CDR1 SEHNR and CDR2 FQNEAQ (reference sequence).

The source is a human donor in good health. This chain uses TRBV7-9 with TRBJ1-3; D may be TRBD1 (6 bases). The CDR3 region has the DNA TGTGCCAGCAGCTTAGCTCCTGGACAGGGAAACACCATATATTTT. Translated, it gives CASSLAPGQGNTIYF.